This TCR beta chain was recovered during a study of T cells in localized non-small cell lung cancer. Study results and limitations: Researchers found a median approximately 60 of the top 100 tumor clones in adjacent lung.

Between the trimmed V and J ends, which lost 6 bases and 2 bases, there was a span of 13 bases. Germline values: CDR1 KGHSH, CDR2 LQKENI. The CDR3 is made up of 14 amino acids. The assay was immunoSEQ multiplex PCR, and TCRdb's table has in-frame clones only and misses some. Altogether tens of thousands of clones are present, more than 75% being singletons, with the ten largest covering under 25%. On this clone itself: The antigen is unknown. Other DNA sequences from this sample encode an identical CDR3 as well.

This clonotype was sampled from a woman aged 35 to 69 with stage I squamous cell lung carcinoma. Sequencing was performed on peripheral blood, taken before any cancer treatment. The genes are TRBV18 and TRBJ1-1, with a tentative D call TRBD1 (5 bases). This CDR3 is CASSPGQLNTEAFF. CDR3 bases: TGTGCCAGCTCCCCGGGGCAGCTAAACACTGAAGCTTTCTTT. The full variable domain, with the rest looked up from reference TRBV18 and TRBJ1-1, is NAGVMQNPRHLVRRRGQEARLRCSPMKGHSHVYWYRQLPEEGLKFMVYLQKENIIDESGMPKERFSAEFPKEGPSILRIQQVVRGDSAAYFCASSPGQLNTEAFFGQGTRLTVV.